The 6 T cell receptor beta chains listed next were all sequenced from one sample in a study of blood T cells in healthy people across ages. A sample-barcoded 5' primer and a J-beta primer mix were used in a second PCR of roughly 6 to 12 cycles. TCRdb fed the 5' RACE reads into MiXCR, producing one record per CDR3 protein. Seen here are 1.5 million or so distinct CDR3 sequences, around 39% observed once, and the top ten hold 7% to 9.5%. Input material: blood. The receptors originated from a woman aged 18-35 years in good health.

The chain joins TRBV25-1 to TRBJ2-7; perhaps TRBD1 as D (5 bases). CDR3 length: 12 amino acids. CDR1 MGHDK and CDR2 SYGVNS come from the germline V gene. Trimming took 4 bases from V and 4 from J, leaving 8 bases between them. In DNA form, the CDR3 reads TGTGCCAGCAGTGCAAGACAGTACGAGCAGTACTTC. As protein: CASSARQYEQYF.

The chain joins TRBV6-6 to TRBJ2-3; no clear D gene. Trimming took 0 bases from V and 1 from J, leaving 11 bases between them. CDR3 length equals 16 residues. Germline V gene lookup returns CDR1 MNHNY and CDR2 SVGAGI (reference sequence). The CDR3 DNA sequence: TGTGCCAGCAGTTACTCCCAGGAAACCGGCACAGATACGCAGTATTTT. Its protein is CASSYSQETGTDTQYF.

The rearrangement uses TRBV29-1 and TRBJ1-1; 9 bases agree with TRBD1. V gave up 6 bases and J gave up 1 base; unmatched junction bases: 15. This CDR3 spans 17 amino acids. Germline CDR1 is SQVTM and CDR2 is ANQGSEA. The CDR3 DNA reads TGCAGCGTCCAAAGAACCCGGGACAGGGAGGGGAACACTGAAGCTTTCTTT. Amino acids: CSVQRTRDREGNTEAFF.

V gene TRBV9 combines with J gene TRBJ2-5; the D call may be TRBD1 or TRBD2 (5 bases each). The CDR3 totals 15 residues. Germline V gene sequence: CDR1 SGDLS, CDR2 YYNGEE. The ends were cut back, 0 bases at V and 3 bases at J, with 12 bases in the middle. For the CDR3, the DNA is TGTGCCAGCAGCGTAGCGGCAGGGAGTAAAGAGACCCAGTACTTC. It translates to CASSVAAGSKETQYF.

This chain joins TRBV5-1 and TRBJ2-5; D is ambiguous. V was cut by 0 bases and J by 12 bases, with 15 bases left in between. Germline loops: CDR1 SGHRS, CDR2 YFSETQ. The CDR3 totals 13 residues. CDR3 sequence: CASSLGGDLTKYF. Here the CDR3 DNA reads TGCGCCAGCAGCTTGGGTGGGGATTTAACGAAGTACTTC.

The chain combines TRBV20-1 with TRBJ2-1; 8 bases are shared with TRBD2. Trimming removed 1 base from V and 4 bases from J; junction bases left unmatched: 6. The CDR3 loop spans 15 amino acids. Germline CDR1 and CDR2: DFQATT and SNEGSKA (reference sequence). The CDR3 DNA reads TGCAGTGCTAGAGTCGGGGGGGTGATGTACAATGAGCAGTTCTTC. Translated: CSARVGGVMYNEQFF.